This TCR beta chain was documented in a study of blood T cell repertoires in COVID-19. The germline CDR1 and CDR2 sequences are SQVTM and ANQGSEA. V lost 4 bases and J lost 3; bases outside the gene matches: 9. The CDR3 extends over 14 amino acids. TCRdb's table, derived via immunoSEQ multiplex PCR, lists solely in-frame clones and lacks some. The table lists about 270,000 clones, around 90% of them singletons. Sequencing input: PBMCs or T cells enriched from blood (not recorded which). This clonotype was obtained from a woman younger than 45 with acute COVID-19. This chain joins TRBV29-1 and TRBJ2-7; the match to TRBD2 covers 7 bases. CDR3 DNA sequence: TGCAGCGTTGGACCGTGGGAGGGTAACTACGAGCAGTACTTC. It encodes CSVGPWEGNYEQYF.